The entry that follows covers one TCR beta chain sequence. This record belongs to a study of OX40 agonist ivuxolimab in advanced cancers. Repertoires were generated with immunoSEQ multiplex PCR, while TCRdb's copy carries only in-frame clones and drops some. In the table there are roughly 91,000 clones, around 96% of which are singletons. This CDR3 has 14 residues. V was shortened by 0 bases and J by 7 bases, with 8 bases between the two germline ends. Germline V gene data show CDR1 as SGHNT and CDR2 as YYREEE (reference sequence). This TCR was recovered from an adult with an advanced solid tumor such as melanoma, head and neck, liver or kidney cancer. The rearrangement links TRBV5-4 to TRBJ1-6; D remains ambiguous. The material was CD4+ or CD8+ T cells sorted from blood, obtained in a trial of the OX40 agonist ivuxolimab. The CDR3 loop reads CASSLGRLNSPLHF. The CDR3 bases are TGTGCCAGCAGCTTGGGACGTCTGAATTCACCCCTCCACTTT.